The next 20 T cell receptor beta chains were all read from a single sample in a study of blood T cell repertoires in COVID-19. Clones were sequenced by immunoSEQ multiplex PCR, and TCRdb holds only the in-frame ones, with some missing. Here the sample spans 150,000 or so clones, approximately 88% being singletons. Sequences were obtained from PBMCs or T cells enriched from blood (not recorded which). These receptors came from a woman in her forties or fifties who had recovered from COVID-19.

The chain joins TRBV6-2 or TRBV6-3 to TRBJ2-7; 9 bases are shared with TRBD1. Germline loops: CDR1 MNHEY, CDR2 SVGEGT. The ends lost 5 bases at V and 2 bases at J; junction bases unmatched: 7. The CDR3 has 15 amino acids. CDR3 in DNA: TGTGCCAGCAGTCTGGGACAGGGCGGTCCCTACGAGCAGTACTTC. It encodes CASSLGQGGPYEQYF.

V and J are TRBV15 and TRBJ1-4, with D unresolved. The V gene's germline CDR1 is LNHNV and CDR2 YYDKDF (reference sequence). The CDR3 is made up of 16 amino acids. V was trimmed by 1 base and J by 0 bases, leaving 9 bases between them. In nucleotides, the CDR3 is TGTGCCACCAGCAGAGGGCGGTCTGCAACTAATGAAAAACTGTTTTTT. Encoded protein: CATSRGRSATNEKLFF.

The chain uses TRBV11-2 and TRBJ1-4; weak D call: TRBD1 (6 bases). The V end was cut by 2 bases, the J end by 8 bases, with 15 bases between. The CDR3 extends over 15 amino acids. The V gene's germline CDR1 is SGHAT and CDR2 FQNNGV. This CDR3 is CASSLTGLVLEKLFF. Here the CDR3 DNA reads TGTGCCAGCAGCTTAACAGGGCTCGTCTTGGAAAAACTGTTTTTT. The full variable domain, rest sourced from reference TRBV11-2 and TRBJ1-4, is EAGVAQSPRYKIIEKRQSVAFWCNPISGHATLYWYQQILGQGPKLLIQFQNNGVVDDSQLPKDRFSAERLKGVDSTLKIQPAKLEDSAVYLCASSLTGLVLEKLFFGSGTQLSVL.

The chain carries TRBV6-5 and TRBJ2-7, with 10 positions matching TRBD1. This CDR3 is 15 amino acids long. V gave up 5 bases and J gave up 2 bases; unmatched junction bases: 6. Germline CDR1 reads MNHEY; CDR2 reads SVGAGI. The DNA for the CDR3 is TGTGCCAGCAGTCCCGACAGGGGGCTAACCTACGAGCAGTACTTC. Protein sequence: CASSPDRGLTYEQYF.

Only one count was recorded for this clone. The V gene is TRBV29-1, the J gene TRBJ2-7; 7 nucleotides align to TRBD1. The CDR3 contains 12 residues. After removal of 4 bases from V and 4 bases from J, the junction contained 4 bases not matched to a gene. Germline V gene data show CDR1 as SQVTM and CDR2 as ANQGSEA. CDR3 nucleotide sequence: TGCAGCGTTGGGTACAGGGGTTACGAGCAGTACTTC. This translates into CSVGYRGYEQYF.

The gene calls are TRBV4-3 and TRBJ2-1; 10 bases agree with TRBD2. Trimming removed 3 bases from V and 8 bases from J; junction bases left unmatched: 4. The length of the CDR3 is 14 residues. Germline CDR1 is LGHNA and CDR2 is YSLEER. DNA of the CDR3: TGCGCCAGCAGCCACGAGCGGGGGGGCTATGAGCAGTTCTTC. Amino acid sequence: CASSHERGGYEQFF.

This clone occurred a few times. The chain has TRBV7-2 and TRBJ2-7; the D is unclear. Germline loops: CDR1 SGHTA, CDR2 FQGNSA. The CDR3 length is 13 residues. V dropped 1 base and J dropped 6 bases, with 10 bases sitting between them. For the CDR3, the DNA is TGTGCCAGCAGCTTAGGTGGAAAGCGCGAGCAGTACTTC. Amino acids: CASSLGGKREQYF. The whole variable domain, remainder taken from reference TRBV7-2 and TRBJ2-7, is GAGVSQSPSNKVTEKGKDVELRCDPISGHTALYWYRQSLGQGLEFLIYFQGNSAPDKSGLPSDRFSAERTGGSVSTLTIQRTQQEDSAVYLCASSLGGKREQYFGPGTRLTVT.

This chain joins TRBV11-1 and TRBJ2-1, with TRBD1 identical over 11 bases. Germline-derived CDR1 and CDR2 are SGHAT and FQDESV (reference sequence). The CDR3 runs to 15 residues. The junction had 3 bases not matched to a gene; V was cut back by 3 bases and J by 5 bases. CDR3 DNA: TGTGCCAGCAGCTTTCGGGACAGGGGGGACAATGAGCAGTTCTTC. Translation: CASSFRDRGDNEQFF.

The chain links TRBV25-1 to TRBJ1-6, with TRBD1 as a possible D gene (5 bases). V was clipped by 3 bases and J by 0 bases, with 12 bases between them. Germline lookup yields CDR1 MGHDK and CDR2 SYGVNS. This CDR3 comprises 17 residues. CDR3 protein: CASSEGPTSSYNSPLHF. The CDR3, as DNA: TGTGCCAGCAGTGAGGGGCCGACTAGCTCCTATAATTCACCCCTCCACTTT.

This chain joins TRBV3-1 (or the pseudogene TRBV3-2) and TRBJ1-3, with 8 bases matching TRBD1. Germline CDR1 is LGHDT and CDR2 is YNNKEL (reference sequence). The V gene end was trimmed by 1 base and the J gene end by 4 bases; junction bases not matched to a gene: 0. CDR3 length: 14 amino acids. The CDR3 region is CASSQGTGGNTIYF. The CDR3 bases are TGTGCCAGCAGCCAAGGGACAGGGGGAAACACCATATATTTT.

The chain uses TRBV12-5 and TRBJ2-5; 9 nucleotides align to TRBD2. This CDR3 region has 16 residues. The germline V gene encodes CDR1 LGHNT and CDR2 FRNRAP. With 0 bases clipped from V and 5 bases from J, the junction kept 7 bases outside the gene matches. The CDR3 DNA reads TGTGCTAGTGGTTTGGTACAAAGTAGCGGGGGTGAGACCCAGTACTTC. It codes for CASGLVQSSGGETQYF.

In DNA form, the CDR3 reads TGCGCCAGCAGCCAAGAGACAGGCTACTACGAGCAGTACTTC. Protein product: CASSQETGYYEQYF. The chain carries TRBV4-1 and TRBJ2-7, with D possibly TRBD1 on 6 matching bases. With 0 bases removed from V and 3 bases from J, the gap between germline ends came to 9 bases. The CDR3 contains 14 residues. CDR1 MGHRA and CDR2 YSYEKL come from the germline V gene.

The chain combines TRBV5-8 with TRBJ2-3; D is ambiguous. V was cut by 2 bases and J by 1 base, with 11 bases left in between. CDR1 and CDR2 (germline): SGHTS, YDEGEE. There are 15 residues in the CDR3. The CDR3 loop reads CASSLFVGGTDTQYF. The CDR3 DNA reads TGTGCCAGCAGCTTATTCGTCGGTGGCACAGATACGCAGTATTTT.

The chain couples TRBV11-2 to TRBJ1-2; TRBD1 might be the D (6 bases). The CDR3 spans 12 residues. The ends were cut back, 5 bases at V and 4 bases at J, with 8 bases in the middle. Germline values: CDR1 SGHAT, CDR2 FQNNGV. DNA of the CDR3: TGTGCCAGCAGCCAGGACAGCTATGGCTACACCTTC. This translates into CASSQDSYGYTF.

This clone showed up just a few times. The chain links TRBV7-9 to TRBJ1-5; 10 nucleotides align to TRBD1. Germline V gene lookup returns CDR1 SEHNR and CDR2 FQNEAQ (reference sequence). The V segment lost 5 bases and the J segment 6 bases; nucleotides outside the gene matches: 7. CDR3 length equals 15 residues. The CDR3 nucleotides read TGTGCCAGCAGCCCCGGACAGGGGGTTGGTCAGCCCCAGCATTTT. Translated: CASSPGQGVGQPQHF.

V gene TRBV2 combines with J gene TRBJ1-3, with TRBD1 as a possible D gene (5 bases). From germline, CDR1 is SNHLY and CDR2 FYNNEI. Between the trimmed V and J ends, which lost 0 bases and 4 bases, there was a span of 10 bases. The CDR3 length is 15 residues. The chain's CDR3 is CASSEARAKGNTIYF. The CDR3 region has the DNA TGTGCCAGCAGTGAAGCCAGGGCTAAAGGAAACACCATATATTTT.

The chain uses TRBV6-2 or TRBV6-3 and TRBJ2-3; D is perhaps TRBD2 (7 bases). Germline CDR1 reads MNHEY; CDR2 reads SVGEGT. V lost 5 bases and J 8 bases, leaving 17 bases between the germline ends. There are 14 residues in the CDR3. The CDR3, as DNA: TGTGCCAGCAGTCACAGGGAGGGCATGGGTACGCAGTATTTT. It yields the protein CASSHREGMGTQYF.

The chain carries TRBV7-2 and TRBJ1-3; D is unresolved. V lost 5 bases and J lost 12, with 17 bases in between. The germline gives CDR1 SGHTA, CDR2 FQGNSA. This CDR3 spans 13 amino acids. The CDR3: CASSLSAAALIYF. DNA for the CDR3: TGTGCCAGCAGCCTATCGGCGGCAGCGCTCATATATTTT.

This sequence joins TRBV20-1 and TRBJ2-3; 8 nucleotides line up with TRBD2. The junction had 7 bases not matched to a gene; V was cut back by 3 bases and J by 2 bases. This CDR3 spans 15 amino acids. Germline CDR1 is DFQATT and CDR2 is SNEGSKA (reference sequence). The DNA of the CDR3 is TGCAGTGCTAGTATACTAGCGGATACCACAGATACGCAGTATTTT. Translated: CSASILADTTDTQYF.

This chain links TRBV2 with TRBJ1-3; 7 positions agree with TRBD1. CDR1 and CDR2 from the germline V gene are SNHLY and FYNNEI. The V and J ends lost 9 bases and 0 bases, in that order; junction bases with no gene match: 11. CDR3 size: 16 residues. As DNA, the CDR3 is TGTGCCAGGGAAGACAGGGAGAGGGACTCTGGAAACACCATATATTTT. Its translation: CAREDRERDSGNTIYF.